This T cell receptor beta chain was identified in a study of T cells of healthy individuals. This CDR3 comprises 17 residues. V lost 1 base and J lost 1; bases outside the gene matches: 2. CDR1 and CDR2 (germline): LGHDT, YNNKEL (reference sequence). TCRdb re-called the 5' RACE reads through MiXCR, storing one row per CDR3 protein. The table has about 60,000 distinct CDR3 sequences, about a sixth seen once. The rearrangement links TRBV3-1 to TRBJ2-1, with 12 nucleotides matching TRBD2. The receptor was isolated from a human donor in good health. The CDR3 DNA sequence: TGTGCCAGCAGCCAAGGGACTAGCGGGGCGTCCTACAATGAGCAGTTCTTC. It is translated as CASSQGTSGASYNEQFF.